One sample yielded the 3 T cell receptor beta chains listed below, sequenced in a study of identical twins. TCRdb passed the 5' RACE reads through MiXCR, listing each CDR3 protein once. The sample consists of around 450,000 distinct CDR3 sequences, 12% to 15% of them appearing once. The same data also went into a second study, on yellow fever vaccine responses in identical twins.

Sequencing was performed on CD4+ T cells sorted from blood. The source is a woman under 30 in good health.

The chain couples TRBV3-1 to TRBJ2-2; no reliable D call. Between the trimmed V and J ends, which lost 5 bases and 0 bases, there was a span of 10 bases. The germline V gene has CDR1 LGHDT and CDR2 YNNKEL (reference sequence). CDR3 length equals 15 residues. CDR3 sequence reads: CASSARIANTGELFF. The DNA of the CDR3 is TGTGCCAGCAGCGCCAGGATAGCGAACACCGGGGAGCTGTTTTTT.

This clonotype was counted a few times. CDR3 in DNA: TGTGCCAGCAGGAGGCAGGGCGTTCTTGAGCAGTTCTTC. It encodes CASRRQGVLEQFF. The chain has TRBV28 and TRBJ2-1, with D tentatively TRBD1 (5 bases). The V and J ends lost 6 bases and 9 bases respectively, with 15 bases between them. CDR1 and CDR2 (germline): MDHEN, SYDVKM. This CDR3 has 13 amino acids. The full variable domain, with the rest looked up from reference TRBV28 and TRBJ2-1, is DVKVTQSSRYLVKRTGEKVFLECVQDMDHENMFWYRQDPGLGLRLIYFSYDVKMKEKGDIPEGYSVSREKKERFSLILESASTNQTSMYLCASRRQGVLEQFFGPGTRLTVL.

The V call is TRBV25-1, the J call TRBJ2-6; possible D gene TRBD2, 6 bases. This CDR3 comprises 18 residues. Germline V lookup: CDR1 MGHDK, CDR2 SYGVNS. V lost 1 base and J lost 0, with 13 bases in between. The CDR3 DNA reads TGTGCCAGCAGTGAATGGGGGGTCGGGCGCTCTGGGGCCAACGTCCTGACTTTC. It is translated as CASSEWGVGRSGANVLTF. Full variable domain (remainder filled in from reference TRBV25-1 and TRBJ2-6): EADIYQTPRYLVIGTGKKITLECSQTMGHDKMYWYQQDPGMELHLIHYSYGVNSTEKGDLSSESTVSRIRTEHFPLTLESARPSHTSQYLCASSEWGVGRSGANVLTFGAGSRLTVL.